What follows describes a single TCR beta chain. The data originate from a study of T-cell memory formation after mild COVID-19. Study at large: There were largely donor-specific TCR clusters.

TCRdb reanalysed the 5' RACE reads using MiXCR and keeps one entry per CDR3 protein. The sample yields more than 200,000 distinct CDR3 sequences, less than 20% seen once. This receptor was taken from a man younger than 35 who had mild COVID-19 (a few samples of this study predate the infection). Cell type and time point are not known. The specimen sequenced was PBMCs or a T cell subset sorted from them (not recorded which).

The CDR3 DNA reads TGTGCCAGCAGGCCGATAGAGAGCTCCTACAATGAGCAGTTCTTC. Translation gives CASRPIESSYNEQFF. The J gene is TRBJ2-1, the V gene TRBV11-2; no firm D call. V lost 6 bases and J lost 0, with 12 bases in between. CDR3 length equals 15 residues. CDR1 and CDR2 (germline): SGHAT, FQNNGV. Filled out from reference TRBV11-2 and TRBJ2-1, the complete variable domain reads EAGVAQSPRYKIIEKRQSVAFWCNPISGHATLYWYQQILGQGPKLLIQFQNNGVVDDSQLPKDRFSAERLKGVDSTLKIQPAKLEDSAVYLCASRPIESSYNEQFFGPGTRLTVL.